This TCR beta chain was identified during a study of T cells in Graves' hyperthyroidism and ophthalmopathy. Study background: It was at initial diagnosis, before any treatment, that peripheral blood was collected. Findings and limits, study-wide: Most clonotypes expanded in thyroid above 0.001 were likewise present in blood.

The length of the CDR3 is 13 residues. Germline CDR1 SEHNR, CDR2 FQNEAQ (reference sequence). The ends were cut back, 5 bases at V and 5 bases at J, with 13 bases in the middle. In its sample, this clonotype was seen many times. Antigen: not known. Template material for amplifying TCR beta CDR3 regions consisted of RNA transcripts. The HTBI primer set drove a first-round RT-PCR of the TCR CDR3. TCRdb ran MiXCR on the multiplex PCR reads and lists one entry per CDR3 protein. The sample yields roughly 500,000 distinct CDR3 sequences, around 24% seen once. Disease duration was under 3 months in the ophthalmopathy patients, who also had a Clinical Activity Score of at least 3 and a NOSPECS grade of at least 4. Uncontrolled infection, other autoimmune disease, pregnancy or lactation led to exclusion.

The TCR was taken from a woman aged 30 to 39 with Graves' ophthalmopathy. This chain joins TRBV7-9 and TRBJ2-7; tentative D call: TRBD1 (5 bases). The sample consisted of blood. This CDR3 is CASSPQVNNEQYF. The CDR3 bases are TGTGCCAGCAGCCCACAGGTTAACAACGAGCAGTACTTC. Together with reference TRBV7-9 and TRBJ2-7, the CDR3 gives the full variable domain: DTGVSQNPRHKITKRGQNVTFRCDPISEHNRLYWYRQTLGQGPEFLTYFQNEAQLEKSRLLSDRFSAERPKGSFSTLEIQRTEQGDSAMYLCASSPQVNNEQYFGPGTRLTVT.